The 19 T cell receptor beta chains below were found in one sample sequenced in a study of cytomegalovirus exposure and HLA in healthy donors. 13 Jbeta primers and 60 Vbeta primers were used for the PCR. The assay was immunoSEQ multiplex PCR, and TCRdb's table has in-frame clones only and misses some. The sample has about 130,000 clones, over 80% seen once. The sequenced sample consisted of PBMCs. The source is a boy between 10 and 17 years old in good health and CMV-seronegative.

The rearrangement uses TRBV7-6 and TRBJ1-5; D is possibly TRBD1 (5 bases). With 5 bases removed from V and 2 bases from J, the gap between germline ends came to 16 bases. The CDR3 has 16 amino acids. The germline V gene encodes CDR1 SGHVS and CDR2 FNYEAQ. The CDR3 spells CASSLGGREGNQPQHF. The CDR3 coding sequence is TGTGCCAGCAGCCTTGGAGGCAGGGAGGGCAATCAGCCCCAGCATTTT.

The chain combines TRBV15 with TRBJ2-5; 10 bases map to TRBD1. Germline CDR1 and CDR2: LNHNV and YYDKDF (reference sequence). J gave up 3 bases and V 1 base, and 8 bases lay outside the gene matches. The CDR3 is 17 residues long. For the CDR3, the DNA is TGTGCCACCAGCAGAGCGCGGGACAGGGGCTCGGAAGAGACCCAGTACTTC. It encodes CATSRARDRGSEETQYF.

This clone was seen once. The chain links TRBV9 to TRBJ2-7, with a possible D match to TRBD1 (5 bases). V lost 4 bases, J lost 3 bases, and 20 bases lay in between. The CDR3 spans 16 residues. Looked up from germline, CDR1 is SGDLS and CDR2 is YYNGEE. For the CDR3, the DNA is TGTGCCAGCAGCCCCCAGGGCAGGGATTACAACTACGAGCAGTACTTC. Translated, it gives CASSPQGRDYNYEQYF.

J is TRBJ1-4 and V is TRBV27, with D possibly TRBD1 on 5 matching bases. CDR1 and CDR2 from the germline V gene are MNHEY and SMNVEV (reference sequence). Trimming shortened V by 6 bases and J by 5 bases, and 22 bases separated the two germline ends. This CDR3 has 17 residues. Written as DNA, the CDR3 is TGTGCCAGCAGCCGTGTGCTTCCGGGACTGTTGAATGAAAAACTGTTTTTT. Translating gives CASSRVLPGLLNEKLFF.

V and J are TRBV5-1 and TRBJ2-7; 9 nucleotides line up with TRBD1. The CDR3 extends over 14 amino acids. Germline V gives CDR1 SGHRS, CDR2 YFSETQ. V shed 4 bases, J shed 5 bases, and the junction held 7 bases outside the gene matches. The chain's CDR3 is CASSPTGGDHEQYF. The CDR3 DNA is TGCGCCAGCAGCCCGACAGGGGGGGACCACGAGCAGTACTTC.

The chain joins TRBV19 to TRBJ2-2, with 8 bases identical to TRBD1. V trimming: 6 bases; J trimming: 5 bases; junction bases outside the gene matches: 11. The CDR3 covers 16 residues. The V gene's germline CDR1 is LNHDA and CDR2 SQIVND (reference sequence). CDR3 amino acids: CASRKETGVKTGELFF. As DNA, the CDR3 is TGTGCCAGTAGAAAAGAGACAGGGGTAAAGACCGGGGAGCTGTTTTTT.

The rearrangement links TRBV27 to TRBJ2-3, with D perhaps TRBD2 (6 bases). Trimming removed 1 base from V and 6 bases from J, with 11 bases in between. Looked up from germline, CDR1 is MNHEY and CDR2 is SMNVEV (reference sequence). The CDR3 runs to 14 residues. CDR3 loop: CASSLFGGSDTQYF. The CDR3 DNA reads as TGTGCCAGCAGTTTATTCGGGGGTTCGGATACGCAGTATTTT.

CDR3 amino acids: CAWSGTGGITDTQYF. For the CDR3, the DNA is TGTGCCTGGAGTGGTACAGGGGGCATCACAGATACGCAGTATTTT. This chain links TRBV30 with TRBJ2-3; 9 bases align to TRBD1. Germline V CDR1 and CDR2: GTSNPN, SVGIG (reference sequence). V lost 1 base to trimming and J lost 2 bases; unmatched junction nucleotides: 4. The CDR3 is 15 residues long.

J is TRBJ2-3 and V is TRBV27; the match to TRBD2 covers 9 bases. The CDR3 is 16 amino acids. Per germline, CDR1 MNHEY and CDR2 SMNVEV (reference sequence). V dropped 4 bases and J dropped 3; count of bases not matched to a gene: 8. CDR3 region: CASSSRLAVPTDTQYF. CDR3 DNA: TGTGCCAGCAGTTCCAGACTAGCGGTTCCAACAGATACGCAGTATTTT.

This clone has only a few counts. This chain joins TRBV5-4 and TRBJ1-1, with unresolved D. Germline values: CDR1 SGHNT, CDR2 YYREEE (reference sequence). Trimming cost V 0 bases and J 4 bases, with 7 bases left between them. The CDR3 has 13 amino acids. The CDR3, as DNA: TGTGCCAGCAGCTTGGGACATTCCACTGAAGCTTTCTTT. This sequence encodes CASSLGHSTEAFF.

This clone was detected only once. The chain employs TRBV25-1 and TRBJ2-1; possibly TRBD2 for D (6 bases). This CDR3 has 12 amino acids. The V gene's germline CDR1 is MGHDK and CDR2 SYGVNS. V lost 0 bases, J lost 10 bases, and 7 bases lay in between. This CDR3 is CASSEYAGEQFF. The CDR3 DNA follows: TGTGCCAGCAGTGAATACGCGGGGGAGCAGTTCTTC.

Points on this clone: Other nucleotide sequences from this sample produce the same CDR3. This chain uses TRBV7-9 with TRBJ2-1, with a weak D call TRBD2 (6 bases). Germline lookup yields CDR1 SEHNR and CDR2 FQNEAQ (reference sequence). V shed 1 base and J shed 6 bases, with 13 bases lying between them. CDR3 size: 15 residues. CDR3 coding DNA: TGTGCCAGCAGCTTAGTAGTTCAGGGAGGCAATGAGCAGTTCTTC. Amino acid sequence: CASSLVVQGGNEQFF.

This rearrangement joins TRBV5-1 to TRBJ1-1, with D possibly matching TRBD1 (5 bases). The germline gives CDR1 SGHRS, CDR2 YFSETQ. The length of the CDR3 is 15 residues. V shed 1 base and J shed 2 bases, with 12 bases lying between them. The CDR3 sequence: CASSLMGEANTEAFF. The CDR3 region has the DNA TGCGCCAGCAGCTTGATGGGGGAGGCTAACACTGAAGCTTTCTTT.

The CDR3 loop is CAWSAGQGKGNTIYF. DNA of the CDR3: TGTGCCTGGAGCGCCGGACAGGGAAAGGGAAACACCATATATTTT. The chain links TRBV30 to TRBJ1-3, with TRBD1 identical over 8 bases. The CDR3 is 15 residues long. The trim removed 3 bases at V and 4 bases at J, leaving 8 bases unmatched. Germline V gene data show CDR1 as GTSNPN and CDR2 as SVGIG (reference sequence).

This chain connects TRBV6-4 to TRBJ2-1; D perhaps matches TRBD2 (7 bases). CDR1 and CDR2 from the germline V gene are MRHNA and SNTAGT. V was shortened by 0 bases and J by 9 bases, with 15 bases between the two germline ends. This CDR3 is 15 amino acids long. CDR3 sequence reads: CASSDSIKGGGEQFF. CDR3 DNA sequence: TGTGCCAGCAGTGACTCGATTAAAGGGGGGGGTGAGCAGTTCTTC.

This chain joins TRBV9 and TRBJ2-2; D is ambiguous. The ends were cut back, 4 bases at V and 7 bases at J, with 8 bases in the middle. This CDR3 spans 12 amino acids. CDR1 and CDR2 (germline): SGDLS, YYNGEE. The CDR3 region is CASSPVFGELFF. In nucleotides, the CDR3 is TGTGCCAGCAGCCCCGTTTTCGGGGAGCTGTTTTTT.

The V gene is TRBV2, the J gene TRBJ2-2; D may be TRBD2 (6 bases). The germline V and J ends were trimmed by 6 bases and 9 bases, with 23 bases remaining between them. The CDR3 contains 16 residues. From germline, CDR1 is SNHLY and CDR2 FYNNEI. CDR3 DNA sequence: TGTGCCAGCAGGGCTGGCGGCCGGGACTTCTCCCGGGAGCTGTTTTTT. It encodes CASRAGGRDFSRELFF. The complete variable domain, with remaining parts taken from reference TRBV2 and TRBJ2-2, reads EPEVTQTPSHQVTQMGQEVILRCVPISNHLYFYWYRQILGQKVEFLVSFYNNEISEKSEIFDDQFSVERPDGSNFTLKIRSTKLEDSAMYFCASRAGGRDFSRELFFGEGSRLTVL.

V gene TRBV5-8 combines with J gene TRBJ1-3; D is ambiguous. The CDR3 is 14 amino acids. The germline gives CDR1 SGHTS, CDR2 YDEGEE. Trimming removed 5 bases from V and 0 bases from J, with 9 bases in between. The CDR3 sequence: CASRFEYSGNTIYF. In DNA form, the CDR3 reads TGTGCCAGCAGATTTGAGTACTCTGGAAACACCATATATTTT.

The J gene is TRBJ1-1, the V gene TRBV27; the D gene is possibly TRBD1 (5 bases). Looked up from germline, CDR1 is MNHEY and CDR2 is SMNVEV (reference sequence). CDR3 size: 14 residues. V dropped 3 bases and J dropped 0 bases, with 8 bases sitting between them. CDR3 coding DNA: TGTGCCAGCAGTTTGGAGGGGCTGAACACTGAAGCTTTCTTT. Residues: CASSLEGLNTEAFF.